The 32 T cell receptor beta chains below all came from one sample that was sequenced in a study of shared clonotypes between healthy human individuals. The assay was immunoSEQ multiplex PCR, and TCRdb's table has in-frame clones only and misses some. The sample has about 1.1 million clones; about 80% are singletons. The source material was memory CD4+ T cells from PBMCs. The sample's subset: CD45RA-negative fraction. Source of these receptors: a man between 18 and 29 years old in good health. Some clones in this sample may be carry-over from other donors' samples.

The V call is TRBV9, the J call TRBJ2-2, with D tentatively TRBD2 (5 bases). Trimming removed 4 bases at V and 4 bases at J, with 20 bases between. Germline loops: CDR1 SGDLS, CDR2 YYNGEE. CDR3 length: 17 amino acids. CDR3 sequence (DNA): TGTGCCAGCAGCCCCCTTGGAGGCTACGTGGCCACCGGGGAGCTGTTTTTT. It encodes CASSPLGGYVATGELFF.

J is TRBJ2-5 and V is TRBV5-1; D is perhaps TRBD2 (6 bases). V was trimmed by 1 base and J by 2 bases, leaving 18 bases between them. The germline CDR1 and CDR2 sequences are SGHRS and YFSETQ. CDR3 length: 17 residues. CDR3 bases: TGCGCCAGCAGCTTGAGTGGTAGTAGCGGAACACAAGAGACCCAGTACTTC. Protein product: CASSLSGSSGTQETQYF.

This chain joins TRBV11-3 and TRBJ2-7; TRBD1 aligns across 8 bases. This CDR3 is built from 16 residues. After removal of 5 bases from V and 2 bases from J, the junction contained 11 bases not matched to a gene. Germline assignment: CDR1 SGHNT and CDR2 YENEEA. The CDR3 reads CASSKGTGHFTYEQYF. CDR3 nucleotides: TGTGCCAGCAGCAAAGGGACAGGACACTTTACCTACGAGCAGTACTTC.

Notes on this clone: A far larger clone is a single base away, which makes a read error likely. The chain employs TRBV29-1 and TRBJ1-1; the match to TRBD1 covers 10 bases. The CDR3 runs 13 residues. Losses at the gene ends were 6 bases for V and 3 bases for J; bases not matched to a gene: 4. In germline, CDR1 is SQVTM, CDR2 ANQGSEA. CDR3 loop: CSVGQGRDTEAFF. The CDR3, as DNA: TGCAGCGTGGGACAGGGGAGGGACACTGAAGCTTTCTTT.

The chain recombines TRBV6-1 with TRBJ1-1; D possibly corresponds to TRBD1 (5 bases). Germline lookup yields CDR1 MNHNS and CDR2 SASEGT. V dropped 3 bases and J dropped 0 bases, with 8 bases sitting between them. The CDR3 consists of 14 residues. The CDR3 reads CASSETDMNTEAFF. DNA for the CDR3: TGTGCCAGCAGTGAGACAGACATGAACACTGAAGCTTTCTTT.

V is TRBV7-2 and J is TRBJ1-2; D is ambiguous. This CDR3 comprises 14 residues. V lost 0 bases and J lost 4, with 9 bases in between. Germline V gene sequence: CDR1 SGHTA, CDR2 FQGNSA. The CDR3 nucleotides are TGTGCCAGCAGCTTAGCGTACAACACCTATGGCTACACCTTC. Residues: CASSLAYNTYGYTF.

The rearrangement links TRBV7-2 to TRBJ2-2; 9 bases fit TRBD1. The CDR3 spans 16 residues. With V trimmed by 5 bases and J by 0 bases, 4 bases remained unmatched. From germline, CDR1 is SGHTA and CDR2 FQGNSA. CDR3 amino acids: CASSPRQGANTGELFF. CDR3 coding DNA: TGTGCCAGCAGCCCCAGACAGGGGGCGAACACCGGGGAGCTGTTTTTT.

Details on this clone: At the DNA level, this CDR3 is encoded by other sequences in the same sample as well. The V gene is TRBV5-1, the J gene TRBJ2-5, with TRBD2 matching 8 bases. Trimming cost V 3 bases and J 4 bases; bases outside gene matches: 5. Per the germline V gene, CDR1 is SGHRS and CDR2 is YFSETQ. The CDR3 extends over 14 amino acids. The CDR3 DNA is TGCGCCAGCAGCTCGGGAGGGGGAGTAGAGACCCAGTACTTC. Amino acids: CASSSGGGVETQYF.

The V and J genes are TRBV19 and TRBJ2-7, with a tentative D call TRBD1 (6 bases). The germline V gene encodes CDR1 LNHDA and CDR2 SQIVND (reference sequence). The length of the CDR3 is 15 residues. The V end was cut by 6 bases, the J end by 3 bases, with 18 bases between. The CDR3 reads CASRRTGLRFYEQYF. Written as DNA, the CDR3 is TGTGCCAGTAGAAGAACAGGGTTAAGGTTCTACGAGCAGTACTTC. Supplemented by reference TRBV19 and TRBJ2-7, the full variable domain reads DGGITQSPKYLFRKEGQNVTLSCEQNLNHDAMYWYRQDPGQGLRLIYYSQIVNDFQKGDIAEGYSVSREKKESFPLTVTSAQKNPTAFYLCASRRTGLRFYEQYFGPGTRLTVT.

In this sample, this clone turned up a few times. The genes are TRBV28 and TRBJ2-7; no firm D call. Germline CDR1 and CDR2: MDHEN and SYDVKM. Deletions cut 6 bases from V and 6 bases from J, with 9 bases between. This CDR3 comprises 11 residues. In nucleotides, the CDR3 is TGTGCCAGCAGGACAAGAATCGAGCAGTACTTC. Protein: CASRTRIEQYF. The whole variable domain, filled in from reference TRBV28 and TRBJ2-7, reads DVKVTQSSRYLVKRTGEKVFLECVQDMDHENMFWYRQDPGLGLRLIYFSYDVKMKEKGDIPEGYSVSREKKERFSLILESASTNQTSMYLCASRTRIEQYFGPGTRLTVT.

This clone has just one count. This sequence joins TRBV27 and TRBJ2-5, with D uncertain. Trimming pared 6 bases from V and 3 bases from J, leaving 5 bases between. Germline assignment: CDR1 MNHEY and CDR2 SMNVEV (reference sequence). This CDR3 is built from 11 residues. The CDR3 region is CASRGEETQYF. DNA for the CDR3: TGTGCCAGCAGGGGCGAAGAGACCCAGTACTTC.

A remark on this clone: Compared with germline, one end of the junction differs, possibly owing to a read error. The genes are TRBV7-2 and TRBJ2-2; no reliable D call. Germline V gives CDR1 SGHTA, CDR2 FQGNSA. The CDR3 sequence is 12 residues long. CDR3 nucleotides: TGTGCCAGCAACTTAGACACCGGGGAGCTGTTTTTT. Encoded protein: CASNLDTGELFF.

The table lists this clone with a few counts. The chain employs TRBV5-1 and TRBJ2-7; 12 bases align to TRBD2. J lost 3 bases, V lost 3 bases, and 7 bases had no gene match. Germline lookup yields CDR1 SGHRS and CDR2 YFSETQ. The CDR3 runs to 16 residues. CDR3 in amino acids: CASSSHPLAGGYEQYF. CDR3 bases: TGCGCCAGCAGCTCCCACCCACTAGCGGGAGGCTACGAGCAGTACTTC.

The gene calls are TRBV5-1 and TRBJ2-1; TRBD1 aligns across 7 bases. Germline V gene lookup returns CDR1 SGHRS and CDR2 YFSETQ. There are 17 residues in the CDR3. V shed 0 bases, J shed 9 bases, and the junction held 15 bases outside the gene matches. The CDR3 loop reads CASSLVSTGDAYGEQFF. In DNA, the CDR3 is TGCGCCAGCAGCTTGGTCTCCACAGGGGACGCCTACGGTGAGCAGTTCTTC.

This clone showed up just once. This rearrangement joins TRBV7-9 to TRBJ2-3; 7 bases are shared with TRBD1. CDR3 length equals 12 residues. Trimming at V came to 0 bases and at J to 14 bases, leaving 5 bases not matched to a gene. The germline gives CDR1 SEHNR, CDR2 FQNEAQ (reference sequence). The CDR3, as DNA: TGTGCCAGCAGCTTAGCCCAGGGACAGTCGTATTTT. Translating it yields CASSLAQGQSYF. The whole variable domain, remainder taken from reference TRBV7-9 and TRBJ2-3, is DTGVSQNPRHKITKRGQNVTFRCDPISEHNRLYWYRQTLGQGPEFLTYFQNEAQLEKSRLLSDRFSAERPKGSFSTLEIQRTEQGDSAMYLCASSLAQGQSYFGPGTRLTVL.

The V and J genes are TRBV28 and TRBJ2-1, with D unresolved. CDR3 length: 14 amino acids. Germline V gene sequence: CDR1 MDHEN, CDR2 SYDVKM. Trimming left V 4 bases short and J 0 bases short, with 7 bases between. As DNA, the CDR3 is TGTGCCAGCAGTTCCGGGTTCTCCTACAATGAGCAGTTCTTC. Translation: CASSSGFSYNEQFF.

This clone was seen at least ten times. The genes are TRBV30 and TRBJ2-1, with D hard to call. Germline CDR1 is GTSNPN and CDR2 is SVGIG (reference sequence). This CDR3 has 13 amino acids. With 8 bases removed from V and 1 base from J, the gap between germline ends came to 12 bases. In DNA form, the CDR3 reads TGTGCCAGCCAAACGAGGTCCTACAATGAGCAGTTCTTC. This gives the protein CASQTRSYNEQFF. Drawing the rest from reference TRBV30 and TRBJ2-1, the complete variable domain is SQTIHQWPATLVQPVGSPLSLECTVEGTSNPNLYWYRQAAGRGLQLLFYSVGIGQISSEVPQNLSASRPQDRQFILSSKKLLLSDSGFYLCASQTRSYNEQFFGPGTRLTVL.

The gene calls are TRBV6-1 and TRBJ2-7, with 11 bases identical to TRBD2. The CDR3 covers 15 residues. In germline, CDR1 is MNHNS, CDR2 SASEGT. V lost 6 bases and J lost 3; bases outside the gene matches: 7. CDR3 residues: CASSVGTSGIYEQYF. For the CDR3, the DNA is TGTGCCAGCAGCGTGGGGACTAGCGGAATCTACGAGCAGTACTTC.

The chain recombines TRBV6-5 with TRBJ2-5, with no clear D. From germline, CDR1 is MNHEY and CDR2 SVGAGI. The length of the CDR3 is 13 residues. V lost 8 bases and J 6 bases, leaving 16 bases between the germline ends. CDR3 loop: CASSNGRSKTQYF. The CDR3 nucleotides are TGTGCCAGCTCGAATGGCCGGTCGAAGACCCAGTACTTC.

This sequence joins TRBV9 and TRBJ2-1; 9 nucleotides align to TRBD2. The germline CDR1 and CDR2 sequences are SGDLS and YYNGEE. This CDR3 contains 15 residues. With 0 bases clipped from V and 7 bases from J, the junction kept 5 bases outside the gene matches. The CDR3 region has the DNA TGTGCCAGCAGCGTAGCTAGCGGGAAATTGAATGAGCAGTTCTTC. It codes for CASSVASGKLNEQFF.

V gene TRBV28 combines with J gene TRBJ2-3; D call uncertain. The CDR3 loop spans 12 amino acids. Germline loops: CDR1 MDHEN, CDR2 SYDVKM. CDR3 in DNA: TGTGCAGGCAAAGACAGCACAGATACGCAGTATTTT. The encoded protein is CAGKDSTDTQYF.

V is TRBV5-8 and J is TRBJ2-1; unclear D gene. The germline CDR1 and CDR2 sequences are SGHTS and YDEGEE. This CDR3 spans 11 amino acids. Trimming removed 4 bases from V and 13 bases from J, with 12 bases in between. The CDR3 region is CASSLRKPQFF. CDR3 nucleotides: TGTGCCAGCAGCCTGCGGAAACCCCAGTTCTTC.

A single count supports this clone. The chain has TRBV19 and TRBJ2-1; no reliable D call. This CDR3 is built from 13 residues. Germline values: CDR1 LNHDA, CDR2 SQIVND (reference sequence). V lost 5 bases, J lost 6 bases, and 11 bases lay in between. The CDR3 loop is CASSPGPSNEQFF. The CDR3 bases are TGTGCCAGTAGTCCTGGGCCGAGCAATGAGCAGTTCTTC.

V gene TRBV6-1 combines with J gene TRBJ2-7; TRBD2 is a possible D gene (7 bases). The ends were cut back, 5 bases at V and 0 bases at J, with 14 bases in the middle. Germline V gives CDR1 MNHNS, CDR2 SASEGT. This CDR3 comprises 15 residues. The CDR3 DNA is TGTGCCAGCAGTCCTCCCGGGGGGCTCTCCTACGAGCAGTACTTC. Amino acids: CASSPPGGLSYEQYF.

Only a few counts were recorded for this clone. The chain employs TRBV11-3 and TRBJ2-7; TRBD2 is a possible D gene (6 bases). V lost 5 bases to trimming and J lost 6 bases, with 17 bases between them. Germline CDR1 SGHNT, CDR2 YENEEA. This CDR3 has 14 amino acids. CDR3 sequence reads: CASSARDGSSEQYF. The DNA for the CDR3 is TGTGCCAGCAGCGCCCGGGACGGGAGCTCCGAGCAGTACTTC.

V gene TRBV2 combines with J gene TRBJ1-1, with a possible D match to TRBD1 (5 bases). Germline V gene lookup returns CDR1 SNHLY and CDR2 FYNNEI. The V end was cut by 5 bases, the J end by 0 bases, with 10 bases between. The CDR3 sequence is 14 residues long. CDR3 sequence: CASSREGLNTEAFF. For the CDR3, the DNA is TGTGCCAGCAGTAGGGAGGGACTGAACACTGAAGCTTTCTTT. Complete variable domain (other parts from reference TRBV2 and TRBJ1-1): EPEVTQTPSHQVTQMGQEVILRCVPISNHLYFYWYRQILGQKVEFLVSFYNNEISEKSEIFDDQFSVERPDGSNFTLKIRSTKLEDSAMYFCASSREGLNTEAFFGQGTRLTVV.

This chain connects TRBV9 to TRBJ2-3; 9 positions agree with TRBD1. After removal of 0 bases from V and 5 bases from J, the junction contained 13 bases not matched to a gene. The length of the CDR3 is 18 residues. The germline CDR1 and CDR2 sequences are SGDLS and YYNGEE. The CDR3 protein is CASSVGPGGQGVRDTQYF. CDR3 DNA: TGTGCCAGCAGCGTAGGCCCCGGGGGACAGGGTGTTAGAGATACGCAGTATTTT.

This clone has only one observation. The chain links TRBV6-5 to TRBJ2-3, with D unresolved. The CDR3 consists of 12 residues. Trimming took off 6 bases at V and 7 bases at J, with 11 bases between the two ends. Looked up from germline, CDR1 is MNHEY and CDR2 is SVGAGI. The CDR3 reads CASSPNYYTQYF. CDR3 DNA sequence: TGTGCCAGCAGCCCTAACTATTATACGCAGTATTTT.

The rearrangement links TRBV30 to TRBJ2-2; D is uncertain. CDR1 GTSNPN and CDR2 SVGIG come from the germline V gene (reference sequence). CDR3 length: 13 amino acids. Trimming cost V 4 bases and J 1 base, with 7 bases left between them. The CDR3 nucleotides are TGTGCCTGGACCCACAGGAACACCGGGGAGCTGTTTTTT. Protein: CAWTHRNTGELFF.

The chain has TRBV7-9 and TRBJ1-2; a possible D gene is TRBD1 (5 bases). V shed 4 bases and J shed 3 bases, with 21 bases lying between them. The CDR3 has 17 residues. The V gene's germline CDR1 is SEHNR and CDR2 FQNEAQ (reference sequence). CDR3 sequence (DNA): TGTGCCAGCAGCTCACAAGAAGGTTCAGGGACGGACTATGGCTACACCTTC. It translates to CASSSQEGSGTDYGYTF. Looking up the rest from reference TRBV7-9 and TRBJ1-2 gives the full variable domain: DTGVSQNPRHKITKRGQNVTFRCDPISEHNRLYWYRQTLGQGPEFLTYFQNEAQLEKSRLLSDRFSAERPKGSFSTLEIQRTEQGDSAMYLCASSSQEGSGTDYGYTFGSGTRLTVV.

In this sample, this clone turned up a few times. The chain has TRBV28 and TRBJ1-5; no definite D call. This CDR3 has 16 amino acids. V lost 4 bases, J lost 0 bases, and 13 bases lay in between. CDR1 and CDR2 from the germline V gene are MDHEN and SYDVKM. CDR3 sequence: CASSSREGLSNQPQHF. The CDR3 nucleotides read TGTGCCAGCAGTTCCCGGGAGGGCCTTAGCAATCAGCCCCAGCATTTT. Variable domain in full (rest from reference TRBV28 and TRBJ1-5): DVKVTQSSRYLVKRTGEKVFLECVQDMDHENMFWYRQDPGLGLRLIYFSYDVKMKEKGDIPEGYSVSREKKERFSLILESASTNQTSMYLCASSSREGLSNQPQHFGDGTRLSIL.

The genes are TRBV7-8 and TRBJ1-2; D gene unclear. Looked up from germline, CDR1 is SGHVS and CDR2 is FQNEAQ. The length of the CDR3 is 14 residues. V dropped 7 bases and J dropped 4 bases, with 16 bases sitting between them. CDR3 bases: TGTGCCAGCACCATTGGGGAAGGAAGCTATGGCTACACCTTC. Its protein is CASTIGEGSYGYTF.